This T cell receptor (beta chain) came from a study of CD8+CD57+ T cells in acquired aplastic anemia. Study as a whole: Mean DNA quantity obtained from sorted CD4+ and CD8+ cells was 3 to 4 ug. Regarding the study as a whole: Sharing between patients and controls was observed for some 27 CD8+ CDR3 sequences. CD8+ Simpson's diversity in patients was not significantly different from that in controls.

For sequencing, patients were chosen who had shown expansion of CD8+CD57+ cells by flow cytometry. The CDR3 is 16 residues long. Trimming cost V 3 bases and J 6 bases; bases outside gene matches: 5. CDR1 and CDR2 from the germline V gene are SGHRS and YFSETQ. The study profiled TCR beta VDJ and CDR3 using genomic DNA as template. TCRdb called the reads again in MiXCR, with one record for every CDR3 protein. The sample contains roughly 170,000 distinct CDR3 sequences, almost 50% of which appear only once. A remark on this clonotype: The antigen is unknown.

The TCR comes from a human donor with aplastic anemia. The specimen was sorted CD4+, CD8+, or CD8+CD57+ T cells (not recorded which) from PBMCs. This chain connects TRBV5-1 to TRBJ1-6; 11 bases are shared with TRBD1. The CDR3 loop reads CASSYGQGAFNSPLHF. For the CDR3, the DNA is TGCGCCAGCAGCTATGGACAGGGGGCATTTAATTCACCCCTCCACTTT.